The present T cell receptor (beta chain) was sequenced within a study of beta chain features in type 1 diabetes. Study at large: Sorted cells numbering around 100,000,000 were examined across all samples.

The isolated RNA, all of it, was reverse transcribed, so expressed TCRB transcripts were what got sequenced. Assay: immunoSEQ multiplex PCR; the TCRdb copy retains only in-frame clones and omits some. The table lists roughly 350,000 clones, 11% of them singletons. From germline, CDR1 is MNHEY and CDR2 SVGAGI. V lost 0 bases, J lost 3 bases, and 6 bases lay in between. The CDR3 spans 13 residues. Concerning this clone itself: The antigen is not known.

Study results and caveats: cDNA sequencing could over-represent cells with high TCR expression.

The chain combines TRBV6-5 with TRBJ2-7; D gene ambiguous. Material: naive CD4+ T cells from blood. This TCR derives from a woman aged 25 to 39 in good health. The CDR3 nucleotides are TGTGCCAGCAGTTACTCCAGGCGCTACGAGCAGTACTTC. This translates into CASSYSRRYEQYF.